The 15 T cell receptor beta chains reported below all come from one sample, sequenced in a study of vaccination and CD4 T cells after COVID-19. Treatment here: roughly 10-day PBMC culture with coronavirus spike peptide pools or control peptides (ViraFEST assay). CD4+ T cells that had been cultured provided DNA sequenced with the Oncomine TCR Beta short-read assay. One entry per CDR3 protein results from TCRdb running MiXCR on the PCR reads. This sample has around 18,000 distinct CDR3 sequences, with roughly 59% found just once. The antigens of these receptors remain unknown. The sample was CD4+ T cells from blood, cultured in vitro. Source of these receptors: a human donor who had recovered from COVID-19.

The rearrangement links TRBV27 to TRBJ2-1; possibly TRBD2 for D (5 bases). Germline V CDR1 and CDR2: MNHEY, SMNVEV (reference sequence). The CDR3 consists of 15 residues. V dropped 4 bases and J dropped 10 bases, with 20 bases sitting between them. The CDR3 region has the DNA TGTGCCAGCAGTTCCCATGGTAGCGCTGAAATGGAGCAGTTCTTC. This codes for CASSSHGSAEMEQFF.

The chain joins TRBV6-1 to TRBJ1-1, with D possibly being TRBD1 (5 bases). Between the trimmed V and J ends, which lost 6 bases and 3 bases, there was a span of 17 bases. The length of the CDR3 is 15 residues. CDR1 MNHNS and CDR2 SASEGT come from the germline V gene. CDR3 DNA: TGTGCCAGCAGGGCGACTTATTGGGGGGACACTGAAGCTTTCTTT. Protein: CASRATYWGDTEAFF.

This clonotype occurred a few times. The CDR3 DNA is TGTGCCAGTAGTATCCGAGCGGGAGGGTTGGAGACCCAGTACTTC. Its translation is CASSIRAGGLETQYF. The chain recombines TRBV19 with TRBJ2-5; 10 positions match TRBD2. The junction had 6 bases not matched to a gene; V was cut back by 3 bases and J by 5 bases. This CDR3 comprises 15 residues. Germline V gives CDR1 LNHDA, CDR2 SQIVND (reference sequence).

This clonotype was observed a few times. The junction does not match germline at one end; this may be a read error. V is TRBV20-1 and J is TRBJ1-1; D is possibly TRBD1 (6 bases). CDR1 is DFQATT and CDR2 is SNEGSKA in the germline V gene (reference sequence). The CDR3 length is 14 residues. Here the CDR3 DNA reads TGCAGTGCTAGAGATCCCAGGGGATACACTGAGGCTTTCTTT. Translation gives CSARDPRGYTEAFF.

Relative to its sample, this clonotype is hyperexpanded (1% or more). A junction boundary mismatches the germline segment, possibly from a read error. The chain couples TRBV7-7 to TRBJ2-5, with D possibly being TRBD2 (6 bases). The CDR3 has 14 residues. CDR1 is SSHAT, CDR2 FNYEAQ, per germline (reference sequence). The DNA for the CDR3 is TGTGCTAGCAGCTTAGGAGGGTTCCTGGAGACCCAGTACTTC. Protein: CASSLGGFLETQYF.

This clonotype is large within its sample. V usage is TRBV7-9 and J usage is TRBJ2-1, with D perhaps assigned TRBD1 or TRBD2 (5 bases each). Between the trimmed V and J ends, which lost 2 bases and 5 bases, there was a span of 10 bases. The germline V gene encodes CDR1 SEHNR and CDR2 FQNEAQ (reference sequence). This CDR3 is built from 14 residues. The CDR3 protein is CASSLWGTHNEQFF. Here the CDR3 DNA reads TGTGCCAGCAGCTTATGGGGGACCCACAATGAGCAGTTCTTC.

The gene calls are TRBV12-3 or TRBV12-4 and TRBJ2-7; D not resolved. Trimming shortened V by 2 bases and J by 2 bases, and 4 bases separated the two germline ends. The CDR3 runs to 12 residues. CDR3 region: CASSLNTYEQYF. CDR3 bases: TGTGCCAGCAGTTTAAATACCTACGAGCAGTACTTC.

CDR3: CSVVGRAGMNTEAFF. The CDR3 region has the DNA TGCAGCGTTGTTGGACGGGCTGGAATGAACACTGAAGCTTTCTTT. V and J are TRBV29-1 and TRBJ1-1, with D hard to call. Germline CDR1 SQVTM, CDR2 ANQGSEA. This CDR3 has 15 amino acids. Trimming took off 4 bases at V and 0 bases at J, with 15 bases between the two ends. Combining the CDR3 with reference TRBV29-1 and TRBJ1-1 gives the whole variable domain SAVISQKPSRDICQRGTSLTIQCQVDSQVTMMFWYRQQPGQSLTLIATANQGSEATYESGFVIDKFPISRPNLTFSTLTVSNMSPEDSSIYLCSVVGRAGMNTEAFFGQGTRLTVV.

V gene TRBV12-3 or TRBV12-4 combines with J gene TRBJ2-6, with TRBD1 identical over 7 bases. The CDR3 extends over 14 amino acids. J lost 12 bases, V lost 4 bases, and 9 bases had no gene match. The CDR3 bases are TGTGCCAGCAGTTATACACAGGGGCCCAGCGTCCTGACTTTC. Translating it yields CASSYTQGPSVLTF.

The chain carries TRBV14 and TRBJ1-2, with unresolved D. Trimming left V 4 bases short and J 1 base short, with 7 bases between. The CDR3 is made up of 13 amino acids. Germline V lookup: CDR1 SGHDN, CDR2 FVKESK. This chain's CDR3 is CASSRVINYGYTF. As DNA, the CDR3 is TGTGCCAGCAGCCGGGTCATTAACTATGGCTACACCTTC. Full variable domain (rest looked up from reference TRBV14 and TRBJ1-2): EAGVTQFPSHSVIEKGQTVTLRCDPISGHDNLYWYRRVMGKEIKFLLHFVKESKQDESGMPNNRFLAERTGGTYSTLKVQPAELEDSGVYFCASSRVINYGYTFGSGTRLTVV.

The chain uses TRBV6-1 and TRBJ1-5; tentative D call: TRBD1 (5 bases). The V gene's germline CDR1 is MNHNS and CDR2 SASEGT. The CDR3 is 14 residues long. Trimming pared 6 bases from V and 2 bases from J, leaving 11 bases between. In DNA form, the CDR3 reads TGTGCCAGCAGGCAGTGGGGGGGCAATCAGCCCCAGCATTTT. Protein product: CASRQWGGNQPQHF.

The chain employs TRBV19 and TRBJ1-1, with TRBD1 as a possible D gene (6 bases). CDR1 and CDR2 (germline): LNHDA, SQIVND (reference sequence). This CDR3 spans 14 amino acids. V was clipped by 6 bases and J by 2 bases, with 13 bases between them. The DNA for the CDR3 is TGTGCCAGTAGCAGAGAGGGGGTCAACACTGAAGCTTTCTTT. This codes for CASSREGVNTEAFF.

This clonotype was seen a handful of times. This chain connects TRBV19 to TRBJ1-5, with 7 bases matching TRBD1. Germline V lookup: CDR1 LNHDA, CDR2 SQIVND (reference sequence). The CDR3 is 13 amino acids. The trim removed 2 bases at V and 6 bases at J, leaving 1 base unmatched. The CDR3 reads CASSIQGGQPQHF. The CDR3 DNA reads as TGTGCCAGTAGTATACAGGGGGGTCAGCCCCAGCATTTT. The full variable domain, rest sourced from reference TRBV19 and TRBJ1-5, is DGGITQSPKYLFRKEGQNVTLSCEQNLNHDAMYWYRQDPGQGLRLIYYSQIVNDFQKGDIAEGYSVSREKKESFPLTVTSAQKNPTAFYLCASSIQGGQPQHFGDGTRLSIL.

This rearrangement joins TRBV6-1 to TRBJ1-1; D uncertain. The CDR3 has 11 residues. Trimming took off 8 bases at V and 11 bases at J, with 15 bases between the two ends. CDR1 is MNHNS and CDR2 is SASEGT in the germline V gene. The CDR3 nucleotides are TGTGCCAGCGTTCCCCCCCCTGGGGCTTTCTTT. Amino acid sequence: CASVPPPGAFF.

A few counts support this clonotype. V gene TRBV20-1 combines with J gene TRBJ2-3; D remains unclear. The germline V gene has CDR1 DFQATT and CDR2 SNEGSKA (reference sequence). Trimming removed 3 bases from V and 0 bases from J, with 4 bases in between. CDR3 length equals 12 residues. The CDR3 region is CSASGSTDTQYF. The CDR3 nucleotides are TGCAGTGCTAGCGGGAGCACAGATACGCAGTATTTT.